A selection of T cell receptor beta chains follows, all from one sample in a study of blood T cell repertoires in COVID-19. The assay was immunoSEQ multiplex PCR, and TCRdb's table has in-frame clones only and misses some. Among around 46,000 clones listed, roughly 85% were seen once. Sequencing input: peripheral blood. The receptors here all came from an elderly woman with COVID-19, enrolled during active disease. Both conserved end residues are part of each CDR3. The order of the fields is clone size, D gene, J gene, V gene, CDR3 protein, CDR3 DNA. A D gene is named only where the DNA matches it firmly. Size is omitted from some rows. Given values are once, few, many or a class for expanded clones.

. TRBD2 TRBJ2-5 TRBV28 CASSLASGRAGTQYF TGTGCCAGCAGTTTGGCTAGCGGGAGGGCGGGTACCCAGTACTTC
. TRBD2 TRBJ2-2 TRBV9 CASSSRGGATGELFF TGTGCCAGCAGCTCGCGCGGGGGGGCCACCGGGGAGCTGTTTTTT
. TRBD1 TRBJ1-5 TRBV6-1 CASSAHRGETNQPQHF TGTGCCAGCAGTGCCCACAGGGGCGAGACGAATCAGCCCCAGCATTTT
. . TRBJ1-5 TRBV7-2 CASSFRDNQPQHF TGTGCCAGCAGCTTCAGGGATAATCAGCCCCAGCATTTT
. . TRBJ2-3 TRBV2 CATLGGDSTTDTQYF TGTGCCACCCTCGGCGGGGACTCTACCACAGATACGCAGTATTTT
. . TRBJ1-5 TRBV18 CASSPESRRGNQPQHF TGTGCCAGCTCACCAGAGAGCAGGAGGGGAAATCAGCCCCAGCATTTT
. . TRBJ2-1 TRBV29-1 CSVDNINEQFF TGCAGCGTTGATAACATCAATGAGCAGTTCTTC
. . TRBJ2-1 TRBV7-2 CASSSSWPYNEQFF TGTGCCAGCAGCTCTAGCTGGCCCTACAATGAGCAGTTCTTC
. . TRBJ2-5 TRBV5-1 CASSLVSEQETQYF TGCGCCAGCAGCTTGGTGTCAGAACAAGAGACCCAGTACTTC
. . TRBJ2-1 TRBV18 CASSPRPDSRHNEQFF TGTGCCAGCTCACCCAGGCCGGACAGCCGTCACAATGAGCAGTTCTTC
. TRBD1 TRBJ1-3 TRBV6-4 CASSADRGDTSSGNTIYF TGTGCCAGCAGCGCGGACAGGGGGGACACTAGCTCTGGAAACACCATATATTTT
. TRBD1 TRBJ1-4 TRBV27 CASSLSYPDRALELNEKLFF TGTGCCAGCAGTTTATCTTACCCGGACAGGGCTCTAGAACTGAATGAAAAACTGTTTTTT
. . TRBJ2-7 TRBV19 CASSPRTGISYEQYF TGTGCCAGTAGTCCCAGGACCGGGATTTCCTACGAGCAGTACTTC
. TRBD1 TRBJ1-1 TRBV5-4 CASSLFRDRGAEAFF TGTGCCAGCTCCCTTTTCCGGGACAGGGGGGCTGAAGCTTTCTTT
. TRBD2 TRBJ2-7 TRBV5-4 CASSLGASGTYEQYF TGTGCCAGCAGCTTGGGGGCTAGCGGTACCTACGAGCAGTACTTC
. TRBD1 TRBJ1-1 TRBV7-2 CASSSRDRGTEAFF TGTGCCAGCAGCTCCCGGGACAGGGGTACTGAAGCTTTCTTT
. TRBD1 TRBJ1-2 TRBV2 CARFPGTGENYGYTF TGTGCCAGATTCCCCGGGACAGGGGAAAACTATGGCTACACCTTC
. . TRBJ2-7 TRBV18 CASSPQGIGYEQYF TGTGCCAGCTCACCTCAGGGGATCGGCTACGAGCAGTACTTC
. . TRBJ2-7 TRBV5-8 CASSGRDSYEQYF TGTGCCAGCAGCGGGCGGGACAGCTACGAGCAGTACTTC
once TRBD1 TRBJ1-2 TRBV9 CASSTADRANYGYTF TGTGCCAGCAGCACAGCGGACAGGGCTAACTATGGCTACACCTTC
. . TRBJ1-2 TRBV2 CASVRLRGYGYTF TGTGCCAGCGTTAGGCTTCGAGGGTATGGCTACACCTTC
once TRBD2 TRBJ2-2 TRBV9 CASREGGLAGNTGELFF TGTGCCAGCAGGGAGGGGGGACTAGCGGGAAACACCGGGGAGCTGTTTTTT
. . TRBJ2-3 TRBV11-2 CASRKFGVATQYF TGTGCCAGCCGGAAATTCGGGGTAGCTACGCAGTATTTT
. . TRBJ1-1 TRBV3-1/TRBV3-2 CASSQRMPGGRMNTEAFF TGTGCCAGCAGCCAACGAATGCCGGGAGGGCGAATGAACACTGAAGCTTTCTTT
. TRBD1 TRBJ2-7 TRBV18 CASSPGTVEFYEQYF TGTGCCAGCTCACCTGGGACAGTGGAGTTCTACGAGCAGTACTTC
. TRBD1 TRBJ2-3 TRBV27 CASTTGFRDTQYF TGTGCCAGCACGACAGGGTTTCGGGATACGCAGTATTTT
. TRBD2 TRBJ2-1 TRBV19 CASSIAGGAYNEQFF TGTGCCAGTAGTATAGCCGGGGGGGCATACAATGAGCAGTTCTTC
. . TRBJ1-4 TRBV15 CATGPREGKLFF TGTGCCACCGGGCCCAGGGAGGGAAAACTGTTTTTT
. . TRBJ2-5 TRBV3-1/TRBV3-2 CASSQDRLVRETQYF TGTGCCAGCAGCCAAGATCGACTAGTCAGAGAGACCCAGTACTTC
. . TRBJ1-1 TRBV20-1 CSVPDSQAFF TGCAGTGTCCCGGACAGTCAAGCTTTCTTT
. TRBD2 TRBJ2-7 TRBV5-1 CASSWGGEQYF TGCGCCAGCAGCTGGGGGGGAGAGCAGTACTTC
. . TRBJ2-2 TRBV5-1 CASSSSGNTGELFF TGCGCCAGCAGCTCCTCAGGGAACACCGGGGAGCTGTTTTTT
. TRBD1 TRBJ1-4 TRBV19 CASSILATYRGPANEKLFF TGTGCCAGTAGTATCCTTGCTACGTACAGGGGGCCAGCTAATGAAAAACTGTTTTTT
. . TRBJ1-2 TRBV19 CASLPDSNYGYTF TGTGCCAGCTTACCCGACAGTAACTATGGCTACACCTTC
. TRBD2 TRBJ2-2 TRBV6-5 CASDRRTSQAGELFF TGTGCCAGCGACCGCCGGACTAGCCAGGCCGGGGAGCTGTTTTTT
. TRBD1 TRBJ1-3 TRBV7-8 CASSQGTGGSGNTIYF TGTGCCAGCAGCCAAGGGACAGGAGGCTCTGGAAACACCATATATTTT
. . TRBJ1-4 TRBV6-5 CASRAGIDEKLFF TGTGCCAGCCGAGCAGGGATCGATGAAAAACTGTTTTTT
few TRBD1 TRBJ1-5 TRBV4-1 CASSQDRGAQPQHF TGCGCCAGCAGCCAGGACAGGGGAGCTCAGCCCCAGCATTTT
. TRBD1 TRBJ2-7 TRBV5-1 CASSPDRGRYEQYF TGCGCCAGCAGTCCGGACAGGGGAAGGTACGAGCAGTACTTC
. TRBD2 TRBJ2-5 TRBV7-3 CASSPLPVGGARETQYF TGTGCCAGCAGCCCCCTCCCTGTCGGGGGGGCCAGGGAGACCCAGTACTTC
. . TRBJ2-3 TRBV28 CASMYGGRVGDTQYF TGTGCCAGCATGTATGGTGGGAGAGTGGGAGATACGCAGTATTTT
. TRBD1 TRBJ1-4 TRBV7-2 CASSLLGQSNEKLFF TGTGCCAGCAGCTTATTGGGACAGAGTAATGAAAAACTGTTTTTT
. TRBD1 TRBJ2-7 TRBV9 CASSPDRGPTYEQYF TGTGCCAGCAGCCCGGACAGGGGTCCCACCTACGAGCAGTACTTC
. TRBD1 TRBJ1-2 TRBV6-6 CASSTTGGHGYTF TGTGCCAGCAGCACCACAGGGGGACATGGCTACACCTTC
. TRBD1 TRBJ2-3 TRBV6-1 CASSVASGTGGTDTQYF TGTGCCAGCAGTGTCGCCTCCGGGACAGGGGGCACAGATACGCAGTATTTT
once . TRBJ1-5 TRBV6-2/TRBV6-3 CASSYRTATNQPQHF TGTGCCAGCAGTTACAGGACAGCGACAAATCAGCCCCAGCATTTT
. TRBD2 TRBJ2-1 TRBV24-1 CATSTTSGDYNEQFF TGTGCCACCAGTACGACTAGCGGGGACTACAATGAGCAGTTCTTC
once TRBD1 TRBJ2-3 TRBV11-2 CASSPRTGSTDTQYF TGTGCCAGCAGCCCCCGGACAGGGTCCACAGATACGCAGTATTTT
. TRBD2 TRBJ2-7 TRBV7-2 CASSLAREVSEQYF TGTGCCAGCAGCTTGGCCCGGGAGGTTTCCGAGCAGTACTTC
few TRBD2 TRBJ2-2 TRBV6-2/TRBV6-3 CASSYLPLAGGRELFF TGTGCCAGCAGTTACCTCCCGCTAGCGGGGGGGAGGGAGCTGTTTTTT
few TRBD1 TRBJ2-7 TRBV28 CASSSSGQGRFSYEQYF TGTGCCAGCAGTTCCTCCGGACAGGGCCGATTCTCCTACGAGCAGTACTTC
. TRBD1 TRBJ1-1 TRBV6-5 CASRPPGGGTEAFF TGTGCCAGCAGACCTCCAGGGGGCGGAACTGAAGCTTTCTTT
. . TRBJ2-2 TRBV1 CTRLAVGELFF TGCACCAGACTAGCGGTCGGGGAGCTGTTTTTT
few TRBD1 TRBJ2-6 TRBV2 CASSERQGLWANVLTF TGTGCCAGCAGTGAACGACAGGGCCTCTGGGCCAACGTCCTGACTTTC
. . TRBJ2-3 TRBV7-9 CASSLARAADTQYF TGTGCCAGCAGCTTAGCGCGAGCCGCAGATACGCAGTATTTT
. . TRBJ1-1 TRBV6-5 CASSFRGEGTEAFF TGTGCCAGCAGTTTCCGGGGTGAAGGGACTGAAGCTTTCTTT
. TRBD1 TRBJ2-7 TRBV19 CASSAQGQGRGNEQYF TGTGCCAGTAGTGCCCAAGGACAGGGAAGGGGAAACGAGCAGTACTTC
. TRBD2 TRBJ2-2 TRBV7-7 CASSLMAGGNTGELFF TGTGCCAGCAGCTTAATGGCGGGGGGGAACACCGGGGAGCTGTTTTTT
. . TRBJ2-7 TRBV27 CASSFGRGRYEQYF TGTGCCAGCAGTTTCGGCAGGGGTCGGTACGAGCAGTACTTC
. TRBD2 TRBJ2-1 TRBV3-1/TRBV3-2 CASSQEDRLAGGGNEQFF TGTGCCAGCAGCCAAGAAGACCGACTAGCGGGGGGCGGGAATGAGCAGTTCTTC